This TCR beta chain was identified in a study of cytomegalovirus exposure and HLA in healthy donors (dated by TCRdb to the late 2010s). Broadly, across the study: In an earlier analysis of 450 to 750 of the donors, less than 350 Gb of sequence data and 100 million or so unique TCR beta sequences from 180 million or so T cells were reported. An early release covering roughly 580 HLA-typed donors comprised about 300 gigabases of sequencing data and approximately 85 million unique TCR sequences. Of the approximately 400 genotyped donors, about 84% fell in the genetic ancestry cluster associated with self-reported Caucasian donors. The study aimed to test whether signatures of past pathogen exposure could be identified by cataloging public T cell receptors. The T cell repertoires of some 670 subjects were profiled by immunosequencing and related to cytomegalovirus serostatus. A separate validation cohort of some 130 different subjects was used in addition to the 666-subject first cohort. The study combined high-throughput TCR immunosequencing, statistical association of individual TCRs with disease status, and machine learning to predict cytomegalovirus infection status. To study patterns of TCR occurrence, a later analysis re-analyzed previously published TCR beta repertoires from 700 or so donors and added high-resolution HLA genotyping. In the later analysis, no new phenotypic data were used to find candidate immune exposures; instead, reliance was placed on TCR beta sequences and their occurrence across donors. In an earlier analysis of 500 to 650 of the donors, high-throughput TCR beta sequencing was used to judge whether each TCR beta V gene segment behaved as functional or pseudogenic. Donor age, sex, ethnicity and CMV serostatus were compiled alongside the repertoire data. Genome-wide SNP genotypes for about 65% of the roughly 700 donors were used in a later genetic analysis, which treated that subset as a discovery cohort. All discovery cohort repertoires had been generated using a single sequencing platform. HLA typing included class I and class II loci at four-digit resolution. The number of typed donors differed by locus: about 620-640 for A, B, C, DRB1 and DQB1; 522 for DQA1; around 580 for DPA1; and roughly 470 for DPB1. A handful of DR-DQ haplotypes were handled as single units for association and clustering because linkage in the cohort was strong. Across approximately 400 genotyped donors of the cohort, an average of approximately 240,000 unique TCR beta nucleotide sequences per donor were sequenced, and roughly a sixth of those sequences were non-productive. Summary of the overall study and its limitations: Compared with the 666-donor mean, donors in an Asian-associated ancestry cluster had fewer N-insertions in productive TCRs, according to a later genetic analysis. A cluster of highly shared sequence variants was judged likely to be a technical artifact of the sequencing pipeline. An earlier analysis of several hundred of the donors showed that most TCR beta V segments appeared in productive rearrangements either about 87% or about 30% of the time, which broadly matched IMGT annotations. A further reported finding was that TCR beta sequences accurately predicted the HLA-A and HLA-B alleles for most subjects in the first cohort. Strong co-occurrence of HLA alleles, especially DR and DQ, made assigning TCR associations to individual alleles difficult. Only TCR beta chains were sequenced in this cohort, and the absence of alpha or paired-chain data limited detectable features. In a later genetic analysis, a missense DCLRE1C variant was associated with V-gene and J-gene trimming of TCR beta chains, and the association was replicated in an independent cohort. Because HLA typing was unavailable for some donors at each locus, only the typed subset was used in association tests. Because counts were too low, some 17 rarely observed V segments, including chromosome 9 orphons, were excluded from the earlier analysis of roughly 580 of the donors. According to a later analysis, parvovirus B19, influenza, CMV and Epstein-Barr virus appeared linked to several top co-occurrence clusters. According to the authors, the approach could potentially be generalized to other disease states and immunological phenotypes. According to a later analysis, TCR association rates differed among HLA loci, with DRB1 alleles showing the most associated TCRs and HLA-C alleles showing the fewest. The study listed 164 TCR beta chains as associated with cytomegalovirus. While some public TCRs were present in many individuals, most TCR sequences turned up only very rarely across donors. Some IMGT-functional V segments, including TRBV6-2 and TRBV6-3, could not be told apart with the 87-base-pair reads, so those segments were excluded. Compared with equally common non-associated chains, HLA-associated TCR beta chains in a later analysis were more clonally expanded and had lower generation probabilities. The only immune exposure information available for the cohort was CMV serostatus. Roughly uniform sequencing depth across donors was assumed in presence/absence analyses, although this assumption may not hold. In both the original and validation cohorts, the classifier was reported to diagnose cytomegalovirus status with high specificity and sensitivity. In vitro tests confirmed that a few of the cytomegalovirus-associated TCR beta chains recognize cytomegalovirus antigens. At a false discovery rate of 0.05, a later analysis linked around 15,000 TCR beta sequences to specific HLA alleles. Most CMV-associated TCR beta chains appeared to be HLA-restricted in a later analysis, and the HLA associations seemed to be driven largely by CMV exposure. Correlated functional status among segregating V segments might be attributable to linkage disequilibrium, but an unknown experimental factor could not be ruled out.

V is reduced by 0 bases and J by 5 bases, leaving a spacing of 11 bases between them. Including the terminal cysteine and phenylalanine, the CDR3 comprises 14 residues. Left in the record is the CDR3 DNA by itself, 42 bases read in frame from the first base. Via the germline V gene, CDR1 is SGDLS and CDR2 YYNGEE. The cohort comprised some 730 healthy bone marrow donors. All cohort members were sampled while nominally healthy, although unrecorded immune exposures were likely present. The donor tested CMV seronegative, placing the donor among the 352 seronegative members of the cohort. A peripheral blood sample was provided by each donor, and peripheral blood mononuclear cells were used for TCR beta sequencing. Genomic DNA was extracted from the blood cell samples with the Qiagen DNeasy Blood Extraction Kit. The library was obtained by the immunoSEQ multiplex PCR assay. For the multiplex PCR, a mixture combining 60 forward primers for TCR Vbeta segments and 13 reverse primers for TCR Jbeta segments was used. Amplification of the CDR3 region of rearranged TCR beta genes was performed with a multiplex PCR assay on genomic DNA. On the Illumina HiSeq System, the amplified TCR beta libraries were sequenced as 87-base-pair reads. The authors processed their data as follows. Across the roughly 640 repertoires, a later analysis counted roughly 77 million unique TCR beta chains, 9.5 million to 13 million of which were shared by at least two donors. A nearest-neighbor algorithm error-corrected the raw reads and collapsed the reads into unique sequences, merging closely related sequences to remove PCR and sequencing errors. Alignment of CDR3 sequences to IMGT reference sequences was used to assign V, D and J gene segments. For a sequence to be retained, a match of at least six nucleotides was required to both a V gene segment and a J gene segment. Rearrangements were called productive when the CDR3 lacked stop codons and stayed in frame with V and J; all others were non-productive. CDR3 was defined according to IMGT convention as the region running from the second conserved V-encoded cysteine to the conserved J-encoded phenylalanine. The earlier analysis of about 530 of the donors excluded any sequence lacking an unambiguous match to a single V gene segment. In an earlier analysis of approximately 590 of the donors, V segments were called functional above 56.7% productive rearrangements and were called segregating when the between-donor standard deviation exceeded 5%. A statistical classification framework was built to diagnose cytomegalovirus status from the catalog of TCR beta chain sequences. In a later analysis, V and J genes were assigned by comparing TCR nucleotide sequences against IMGT/GENE-DB human TR gene sequences. The TCRdist pipeline was used in a later analysis to assign CDR3 sequences and most-parsimonious VDJ recombination scenarios. In a later analysis, each TCR beta chain was defined by its CDR3 amino acid sequence together with its V-gene family, and reads lacking a unique V-gene family were excluded. To address suspected cross-contamination and a sequencing artifact, a later analysis removed roughly 640 highly shared, low-generation-probability nucleotide sequences. In a later analysis, a clonal expansion index was calculated for each public chain from normalized within-repertoire ranks of inferred template counts. A later analysis computed generation probabilities with a VDJ recombination model fitted to out-of-frame rearrangements, and checked the results against IGoR. In a later analysis, TCR-TCR, TCR-HLA and TCR-CMV co-occurrence was scored with hypergeometric tests, and a repertoire-size bias correction was applied to TCR pairs. To estimate false discovery rates, a later analysis permuted the HLA or CMV assignments 20 times. A later analysis grouped co-occurring TCRs with DBSCAN, adding TCRdist sequence similarity when clustering within HLA-allele-positive subsets. For co-occurrence clustering, repertoires with fewer than 30,000 or more than 120,000 public chains were excluded, along with a handful of repertoires with anomalous nucleotide sharing. Held by TCRdb, this immuneACCESS table contains in-frame sequences only and omits some clones. Under half of the omission traces to an unresolved V gene where checked; the cause of the rest is unknown. V and J calls plus clone size are reproduced from that table; the DNA served to infer D and trimming. The sample table lists about 160,000 clones, about 86% of them with a count of one. Nearly 2% of the sample goes to the ten largest clones.

Details on this clone: This clone's antigen is unknown. Qualities for individual bases were not recorded, and no much larger clone is one base off.

This chain joins TRBV9 to TRBJ1-1; perhaps TRBD1 is the D gene, with 5 bases matching. The source of this sequence is a woman aged 18-30 years in good health and CMV-seronegative. Sequencing was done on a sample of PBMCs. For the CDR3, the sequence is CASSVGGGRTEAFF. The sequenced DNA is TGTGCCAGCAGCGTAGGTGGGGGGAGGACTGAAGCTTTCTTT.